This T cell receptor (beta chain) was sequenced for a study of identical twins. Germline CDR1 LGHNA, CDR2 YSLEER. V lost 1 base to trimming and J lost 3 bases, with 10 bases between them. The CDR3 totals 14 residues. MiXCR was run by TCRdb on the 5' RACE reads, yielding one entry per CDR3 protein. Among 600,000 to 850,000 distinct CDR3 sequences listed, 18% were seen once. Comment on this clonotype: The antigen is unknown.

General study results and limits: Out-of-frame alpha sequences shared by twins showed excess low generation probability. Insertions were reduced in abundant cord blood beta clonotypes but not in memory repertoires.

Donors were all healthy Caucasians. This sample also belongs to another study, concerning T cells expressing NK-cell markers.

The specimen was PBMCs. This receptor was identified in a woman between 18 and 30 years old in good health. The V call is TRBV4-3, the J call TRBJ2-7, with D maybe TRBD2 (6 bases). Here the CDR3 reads CASSQGRLVYEQYF. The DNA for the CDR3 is TGCGCCAGCAGCCAAGGGCGACTAGTCTACGAGCAGTACTTC.